This T cell receptor (beta chain) was documented in a study of OX40 agonist ivuxolimab in advanced cancers. The overall study: In three patients, partial responses were observed, one with hepatocellular carcinoma and two with cutaneous melanoma.

Trimming at V came to 1 base and at J to 5 bases, leaving 4 bases not matched to a gene. The CDR3 totals 16 residues. CDR1 is SGHVS, CDR2 FQNEAQ, per germline. Concerning this clone: No antigen is known for it.

The study, taken as a whole, reports: The antigen specificity of the peripheral T cells (those that were expanded) was not determined.

The assay was immunoSEQ multiplex PCR, and TCRdb's table has in-frame clones only and misses some. Of some 69,000 clones in the sample, approximately 90% were seen once. Sequencing was performed on CD4+ or CD8+ T cells sorted from blood, taken in a trial of the OX40 agonist ivuxolimab. The V gene is TRBV7-8, the J gene TRBJ2-3; 12 positions agree with TRBD2. The clonotype comes from an adult with an advanced solid tumor such as melanoma, head and neck, liver or kidney cancer. The CDR3 DNA follows: TGTGCCAGCAGCTTAGGACTAGCGGGAGTGGAAGATACGCAGTATTTT. Translating gives CASSLGLAGVEDTQYF.